This TCR beta chain stems from a study of cytomegalovirus exposure and HLA in healthy donors. Study-level points and caveats: Cytomegalovirus association was assigned to about 150 TCR beta chains.

In the PCR, 60 Vbeta and 13 Jbeta primers were used. Sequencing was performed with immunoSEQ multiplex PCR; in TCRdb, only in-frame clones are kept and a portion is missing. The data hold some 90,000 clones, with more than 70% observed a single time. Notes on this clone: The antigen remains unidentified.

The CDR3 sequence is 10 residues long. Germline values: CDR1 DFQATT, CDR2 SNEGSKA (reference sequence). The V end lost 5 bases, the J end lost 4 bases, and 5 bases lay between the germline ends. The sequenced material came from PBMCs. V gene TRBV20-1 combines with J gene TRBJ2-5, with D uncertain. The TCR sequence derives from a man in his forties or fifties in good health and CMV-seronegative. Written as DNA, the CDR3 is TGCAGTGCTGTCAGAGAGACCCAGTACTTC. Translated, it gives CSAVRETQYF.